This T cell receptor beta chain was documented in a study of Tregs in tolerant kidney transplant recipients (dated by TCRdb to between 2018 and 2021). Describing the broader study: The transplants used related donors along with nonmyeloablative bone marrow transplantation, and in the human trials mixed chimerism was transient. The study used TCRbeta sequencing to identify donor-specific regulatory T cells before combined kidney and bone marrow transplantation, then tracked those cells after transplant.

About this clone: The antigen this receptor binds is unknown. The sample holds no much larger clone one base away, and base qualities are not on file.

What the authors observed across the whole study: Although technical replication error seemed to be minimal, the question of biological reproducibility was not addressed directly. Expanding Tregs with activated donor B cells appeared to identify the most biologically relevant and donor-specific TCRbeta repertoire. Because the study included only a small number of patients, the results must be confirmed in larger populations and under other immunosuppression protocols. In tolerant patients, the expansion of donor-specific Tregs was greater than global Treg expansion, suggesting that the expansion was antigen-driven rather than nonspecific. Because the PCR primers were changed over time for some patients, nucleotide-level comparison could not be performed across the samples from those patients.

The CDR1 and CDR2 encoded by the germline V gene are SNHLY and FYNNEI. V is pared back by 7 bases and J by 9 bases, with 19 bases lying between the germline termini. The CDR3 spans 14 residues, from the cysteine through the phenylalanine. Only the CDR3 part of the read is kept: 42 bases, read in frame from the first base. For TCRbeta CDR3 sequencing, genomic DNA from the sorted cells was extracted using the QIAGEN DNeasy Blood and Tissue Kit. Through immunoSEQ, high-throughput TCRbeta CDR3 sequencing was done commercially, including PCR amplification with internal controls and bias correction. The authors' analysis ran thus. Unique productive TCRbeta sequences were defined by CDR3 nucleotide sequence where primers matched, otherwise by CDR3 amino acid sequence with Vbeta and Jbeta genes. As a correction for sorting error, sequences shared between sorted populations at a frequency ratio of 2:1 or less were discarded, and the remaining shared sequences were assigned to the higher population. A sequence was defined as donor-reactive if the sequence was expanded at least 5-fold in CFSE-low cells compared with unstimulated cells and had a frequency of at least 0.01% in CFSE-low cells. Jensen-Shannon divergence calculated on the top 100 TCRbeta sequences ranked by frequency was used to measure repertoire divergence. For samples with multiple sequencing runs, sorting error was corrected in each run separately before the runs were combined. The clones in this table, taken by TCRdb from immuneACCESS, are in-frame only. Not every clone is retained; where verified, under half of the shortfall comes from an unresolved V gene, and the cause of the rest is unknown. That table supplies the V and J calls and clone size; D and trimming were determined from the DNA. For this sample the table gives roughly 66,000 clones, of which roughly 92% were detected only once. The top ten hold approximately 9.9% of the sample.

In light of the paper, this sample's time point label describes: blood sample drawn before combined kidney and bone marrow transplant. Thawed PBMCs were FACS-sorted into unstimulated Tregs (CD4+CD25+CD127-), CD4+ non-Tregs (CD4+CD25-), CD4 cells and CD8 cells. 4 combined kidney and bone marrow transplant recipients from the ITN036ST trial were included as patients, and samples were available only from these trial subjects. Healthy control blood was separated into PBMCs by Ficoll density gradient and cryopreserved, and patient PBMCs were collected both before and after transplant. The chain joins TRBV2 to TRBJ2-1; a tentative D match to TRBD1 spans 5 bases. The origin of this receptor is a human donor who received a combined kidney and bone marrow transplant. The sample was CD8+ T cells from blood, taken before the transplant. The sequenced DNA: TGTGCCAGCACCCGTGGGGCAGGGTGGAGTGAGCAGTTCTTC. This gives the protein CASTRGAGWSEQFF.